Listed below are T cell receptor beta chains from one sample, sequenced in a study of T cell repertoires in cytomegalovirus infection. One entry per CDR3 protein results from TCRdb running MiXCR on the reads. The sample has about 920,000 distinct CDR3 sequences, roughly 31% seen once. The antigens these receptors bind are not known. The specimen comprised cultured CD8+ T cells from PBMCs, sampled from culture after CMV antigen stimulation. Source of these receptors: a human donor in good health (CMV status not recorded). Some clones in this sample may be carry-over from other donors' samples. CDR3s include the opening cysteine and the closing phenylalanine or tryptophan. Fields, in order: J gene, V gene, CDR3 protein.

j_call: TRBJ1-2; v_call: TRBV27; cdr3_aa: CASSYIGPGSNYGYTF
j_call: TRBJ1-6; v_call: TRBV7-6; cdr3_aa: CASSSIGGSENSPLHF
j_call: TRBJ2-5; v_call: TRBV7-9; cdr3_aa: CAIGGHWETQYF
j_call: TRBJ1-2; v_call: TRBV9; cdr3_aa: CASSGLRAYGYTF
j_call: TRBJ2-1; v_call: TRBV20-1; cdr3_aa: CSARDGGRPYNEQFF
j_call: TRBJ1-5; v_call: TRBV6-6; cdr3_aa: CASSFLPRINQPQHF
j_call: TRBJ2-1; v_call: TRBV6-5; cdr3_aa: CASSLGTAFVYNEQFF
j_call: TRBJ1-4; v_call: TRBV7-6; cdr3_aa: CASSLEYSLRYEKLFF
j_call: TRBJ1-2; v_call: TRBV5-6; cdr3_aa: CASSSGSRDSLYGYTF
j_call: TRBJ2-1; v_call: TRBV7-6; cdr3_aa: CASSLGEQTGKQFF
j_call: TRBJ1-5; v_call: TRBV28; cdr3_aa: CASSLEAGVSNQPQHF
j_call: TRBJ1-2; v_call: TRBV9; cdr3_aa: CASSVEYTF
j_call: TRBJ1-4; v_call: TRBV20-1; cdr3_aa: CSAPGPHLRGPGNEKLFF
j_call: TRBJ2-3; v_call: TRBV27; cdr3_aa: CASSLMIQGARTDTQYF
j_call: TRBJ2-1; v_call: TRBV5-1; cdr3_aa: CASSWHRSVGFGFF
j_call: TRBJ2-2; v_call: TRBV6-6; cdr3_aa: CASTLLDSTNTGELFF
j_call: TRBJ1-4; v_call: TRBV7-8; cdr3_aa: CASSLHPVQGAQDNEKLFF
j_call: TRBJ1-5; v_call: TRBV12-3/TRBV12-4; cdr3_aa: CASSLWLYSNQPQHF
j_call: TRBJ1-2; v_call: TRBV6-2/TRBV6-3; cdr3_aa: CASRGQGFFSDYTF
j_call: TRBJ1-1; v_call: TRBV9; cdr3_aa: CASSVALGMNTEAFF
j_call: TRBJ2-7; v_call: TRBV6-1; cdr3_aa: CASTRQGSYEQYF
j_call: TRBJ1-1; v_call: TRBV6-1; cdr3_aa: CTSEGGTEAFF
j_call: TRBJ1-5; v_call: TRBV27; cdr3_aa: CATGRRNQPQHF
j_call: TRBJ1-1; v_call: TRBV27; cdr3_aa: CASSGGYNTEAFF
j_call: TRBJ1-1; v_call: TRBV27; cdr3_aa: CASSTSPAGNTEAFF
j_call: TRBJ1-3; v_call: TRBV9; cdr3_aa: CASSGSPQGNSGNTIYF
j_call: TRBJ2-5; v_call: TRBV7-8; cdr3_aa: CASSLARARETQYF
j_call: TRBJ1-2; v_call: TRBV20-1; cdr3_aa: CSARGDNYGYTF
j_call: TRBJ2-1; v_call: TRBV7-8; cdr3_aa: CASSRRGVPLNEQFF
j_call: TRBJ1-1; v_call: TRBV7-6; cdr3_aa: CASSYKGEAFF
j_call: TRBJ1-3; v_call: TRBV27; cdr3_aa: CASSSGFGNTIYF
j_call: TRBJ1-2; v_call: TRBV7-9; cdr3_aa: CASSEKPSNYGYTF
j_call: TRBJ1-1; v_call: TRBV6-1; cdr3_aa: CASSEATGWNIEAFF
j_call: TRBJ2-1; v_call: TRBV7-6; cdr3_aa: CASSVGWGMGRENEQFF
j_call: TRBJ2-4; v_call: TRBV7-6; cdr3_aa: CASSPRSTKGAKNIQYF
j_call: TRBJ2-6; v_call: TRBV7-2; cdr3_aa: CAPSGLAPEGANVLTF
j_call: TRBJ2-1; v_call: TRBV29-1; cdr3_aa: CSVGLAGALVGNEQFF
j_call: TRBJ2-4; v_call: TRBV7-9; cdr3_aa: CASRGGVKNIQYF
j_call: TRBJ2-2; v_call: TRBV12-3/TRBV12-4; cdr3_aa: CASSFTVSTGELFF
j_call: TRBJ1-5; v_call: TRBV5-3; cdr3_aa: CARSDTGGAYQPQHF
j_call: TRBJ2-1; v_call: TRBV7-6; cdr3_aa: CASSPHREGIEQFF
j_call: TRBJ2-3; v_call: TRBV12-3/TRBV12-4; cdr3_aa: CASSDRTASTDTQYF
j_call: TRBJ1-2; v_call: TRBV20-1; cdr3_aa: CSARVPRGDYGYTF
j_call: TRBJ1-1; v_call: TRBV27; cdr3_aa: CASSLYGKGFGEAFF
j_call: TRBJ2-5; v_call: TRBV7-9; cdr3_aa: CASRPGQGGSKETQYF
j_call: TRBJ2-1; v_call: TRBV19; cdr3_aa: CASSPAGGPYEQFF
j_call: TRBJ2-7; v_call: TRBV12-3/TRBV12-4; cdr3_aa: CASKGPRGYEQYF
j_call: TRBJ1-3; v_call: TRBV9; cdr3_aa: CASSHYRDRGHMGSSGNTIYF
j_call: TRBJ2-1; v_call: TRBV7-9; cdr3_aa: CASSTSISSHEQFF
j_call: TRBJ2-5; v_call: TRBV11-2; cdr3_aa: CASKSRGIQETQYF
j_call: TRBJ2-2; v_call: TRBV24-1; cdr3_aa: CATSDWTDYGELFF
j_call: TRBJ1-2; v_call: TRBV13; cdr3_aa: CASSPGRMLGWGGYTF
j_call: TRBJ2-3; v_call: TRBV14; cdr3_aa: CASSPRPGPTQYF
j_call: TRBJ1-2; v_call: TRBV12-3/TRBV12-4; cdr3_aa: CASSLTGEDDGYTF
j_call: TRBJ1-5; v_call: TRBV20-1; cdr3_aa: CSASSRGRGSNQPQHF
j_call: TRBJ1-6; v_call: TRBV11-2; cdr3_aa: CASSLVDSPLHF
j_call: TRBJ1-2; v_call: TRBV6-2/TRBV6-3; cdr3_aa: CASSWDRDLLYGYTF
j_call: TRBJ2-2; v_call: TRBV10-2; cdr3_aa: CASSEGPAKNTGELFF
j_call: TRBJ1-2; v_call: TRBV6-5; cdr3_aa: CASSSVGGQLEYGYTF